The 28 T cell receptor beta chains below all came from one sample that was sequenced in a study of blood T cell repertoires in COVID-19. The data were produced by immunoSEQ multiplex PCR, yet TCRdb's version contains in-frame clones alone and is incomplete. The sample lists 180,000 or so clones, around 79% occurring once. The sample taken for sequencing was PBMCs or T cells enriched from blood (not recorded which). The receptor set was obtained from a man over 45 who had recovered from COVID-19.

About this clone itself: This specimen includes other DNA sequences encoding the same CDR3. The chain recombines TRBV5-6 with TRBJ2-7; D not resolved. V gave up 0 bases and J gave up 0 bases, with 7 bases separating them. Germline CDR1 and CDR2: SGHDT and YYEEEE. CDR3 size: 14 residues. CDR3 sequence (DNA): TGTGCCAGCAGCTTGGTACAAAGCTCCTACGAGCAGTACTTC. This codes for CASSLVQSSYEQYF.

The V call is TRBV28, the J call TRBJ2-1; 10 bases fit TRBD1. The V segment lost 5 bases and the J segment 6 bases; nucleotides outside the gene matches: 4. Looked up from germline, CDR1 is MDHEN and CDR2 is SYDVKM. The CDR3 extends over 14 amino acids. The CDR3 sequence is CASSRTGGFNEQFF. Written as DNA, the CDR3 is TGTGCCAGCAGTAGGACAGGGGGATTCAATGAGCAGTTCTTC. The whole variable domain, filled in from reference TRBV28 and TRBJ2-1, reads DVKVTQSSRYLVKRTGEKVFLECVQDMDHENMFWYRQDPGLGLRLIYFSYDVKMKEKGDIPEGYSVSREKKERFSLILESASTNQTSMYLCASSRTGGFNEQFFGPGTRLTVL.

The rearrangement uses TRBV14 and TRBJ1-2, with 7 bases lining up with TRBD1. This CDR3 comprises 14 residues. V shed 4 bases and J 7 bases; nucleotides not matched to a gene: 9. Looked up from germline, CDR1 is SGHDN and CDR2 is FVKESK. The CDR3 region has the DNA TGTGCCAGCAGCCCCTTGACAGGGTTTGGTGGCTACACCTTC. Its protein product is CASSPLTGFGGYTF.

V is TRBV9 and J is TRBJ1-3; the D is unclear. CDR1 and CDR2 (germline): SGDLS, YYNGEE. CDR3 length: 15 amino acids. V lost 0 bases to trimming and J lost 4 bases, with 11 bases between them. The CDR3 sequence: CASSVDGVLGNTIYF. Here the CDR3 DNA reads TGTGCCAGCAGCGTAGACGGGGTTCTAGGAAACACCATATATTTT. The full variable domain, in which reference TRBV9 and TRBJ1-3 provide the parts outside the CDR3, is DSGVTQTPKHLITATGQRVTLRCSPRSGDLSVYWYQQSLDQGLQFLIQYYNGEERAKGNILERFSAQQFPDLHSELNLSSLELGDSALYFCASSVDGVLGNTIYFGEGSWLTVV.

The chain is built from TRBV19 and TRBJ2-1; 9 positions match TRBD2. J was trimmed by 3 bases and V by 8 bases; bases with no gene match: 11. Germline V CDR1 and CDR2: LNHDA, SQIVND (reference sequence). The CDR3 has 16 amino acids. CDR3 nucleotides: TGTGCCAGTTCTATAGAAGCGGGGGGCCGCTACAATGAGCAGTTCTTC. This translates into CASSIEAGGRYNEQFF.

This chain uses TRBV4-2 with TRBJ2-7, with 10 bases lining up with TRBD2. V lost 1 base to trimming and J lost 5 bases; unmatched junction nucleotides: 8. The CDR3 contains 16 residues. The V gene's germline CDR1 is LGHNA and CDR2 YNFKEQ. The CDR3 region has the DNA TGTGCCAGCAGCCAAGTTGGTAGCGGGAGGCAGCACGAGCAGTACTTC. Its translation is CASSQVGSGRQHEQYF.

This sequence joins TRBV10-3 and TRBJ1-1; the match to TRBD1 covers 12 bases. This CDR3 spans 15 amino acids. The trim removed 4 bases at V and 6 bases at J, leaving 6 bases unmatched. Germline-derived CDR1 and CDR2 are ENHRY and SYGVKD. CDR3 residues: CAISGGQGALAEAFF. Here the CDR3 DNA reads TGTGCCATCAGTGGGGGACAGGGGGCACTGGCTGAAGCTTTCTTT.

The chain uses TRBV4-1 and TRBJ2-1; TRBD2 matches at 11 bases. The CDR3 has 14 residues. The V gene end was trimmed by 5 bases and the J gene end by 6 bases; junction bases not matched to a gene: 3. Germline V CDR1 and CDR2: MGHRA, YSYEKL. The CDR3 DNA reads TGCGCCAGCAGCTCTAGCGGGGGGCCCAATGAGCAGTTCTTC. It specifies CASSSSGGPNEQFF.

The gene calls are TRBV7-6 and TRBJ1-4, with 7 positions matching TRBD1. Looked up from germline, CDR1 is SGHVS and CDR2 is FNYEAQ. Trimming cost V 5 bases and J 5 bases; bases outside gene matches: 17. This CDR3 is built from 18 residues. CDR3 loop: CASSPENGVAGGNEKLFF. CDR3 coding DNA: TGTGCCAGCAGCCCTGAAAACGGTGTGGCAGGGGGGAATGAAAAACTGTTTTTT.

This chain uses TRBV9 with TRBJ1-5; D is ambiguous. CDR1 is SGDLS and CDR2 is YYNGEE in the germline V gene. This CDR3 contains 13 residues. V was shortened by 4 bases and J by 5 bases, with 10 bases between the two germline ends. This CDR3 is CASSPTEYQPQHF. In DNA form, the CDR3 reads TGTGCCAGCAGCCCGACGGAGTATCAGCCCCAGCATTTT.

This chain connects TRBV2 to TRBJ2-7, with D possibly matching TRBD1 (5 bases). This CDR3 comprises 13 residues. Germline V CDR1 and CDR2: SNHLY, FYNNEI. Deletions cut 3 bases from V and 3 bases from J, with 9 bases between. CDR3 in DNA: TGTGCCAGCAGTGATCAGGGTAGCTACGAGCAGTACTTC. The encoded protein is CASSDQGSYEQYF. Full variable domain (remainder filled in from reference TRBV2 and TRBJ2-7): EPEVTQTPSHQVTQMGQEVILRCVPISNHLYFYWYRQILGQKVEFLVSFYNNEISEKSEIFDDQFSVERPDGSNFTLKIRSTKLEDSAMYFCASSDQGSYEQYFGPGTRLTVT.

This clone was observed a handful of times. CDR3: CASSSPREEDTQYF. CDR3 nucleotides: TGTGCCAGCAGTAGCCCCCGGGAGGAAGATACGCAGTATTTT. V is TRBV28 and J is TRBJ2-3; TRBD2 matches 7 bases. J was trimmed by 5 bases and V by 5 bases; bases with no gene match: 7. The CDR3 runs to 14 residues. Germline V gene data show CDR1 as MDHEN and CDR2 as SYDVKM.

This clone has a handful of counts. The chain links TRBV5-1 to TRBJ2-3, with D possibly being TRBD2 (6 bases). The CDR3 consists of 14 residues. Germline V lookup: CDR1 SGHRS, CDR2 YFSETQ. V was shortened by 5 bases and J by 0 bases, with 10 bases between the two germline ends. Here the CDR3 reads CASSRDWSTDTQYF. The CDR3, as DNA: TGCGCCAGCAGTCGGGACTGGAGCACAGATACGCAGTATTTT.

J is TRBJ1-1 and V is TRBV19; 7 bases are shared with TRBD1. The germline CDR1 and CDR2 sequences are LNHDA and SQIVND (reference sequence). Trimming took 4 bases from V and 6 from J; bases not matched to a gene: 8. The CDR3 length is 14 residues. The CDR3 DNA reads TGTGCCAGTAGTACCACTCAGGGGGGACCTGAAGCTTTCTTT. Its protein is CASSTTQGGPEAFF.

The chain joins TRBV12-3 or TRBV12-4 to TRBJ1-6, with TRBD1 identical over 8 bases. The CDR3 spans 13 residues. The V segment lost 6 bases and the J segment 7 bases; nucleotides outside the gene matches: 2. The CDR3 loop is CASRTGVNSPLHF. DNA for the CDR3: TGTGCCAGCAGGACAGGGGTCAATTCACCCCTCCACTTT.

CDR3 loop: CASSLGTRTGRAQYF. The CDR3 DNA follows: TGTGCCAGCAGCTTAGGAACCCGCACAGGGCGCGCGCAGTACTTC. The V gene is TRBV7-2, the J gene TRBJ2-7; D perhaps matches TRBD1 (6 bases). Germline V gives CDR1 SGHTA, CDR2 FQGNSA. The CDR3 consists of 15 residues. V lost 1 base, J lost 9 bases, and 19 bases lay in between. Full variable domain (missing parts from reference TRBV7-2 and TRBJ2-7): GAGVSQSPSNKVTEKGKDVELRCDPISGHTALYWYRQSLGQGLEFLIYFQGNSAPDKSGLPSDRFSAERTGGSVSTLTIQRTQQEDSAVYLCASSLGTRTGRAQYFGPGTRLTVT.

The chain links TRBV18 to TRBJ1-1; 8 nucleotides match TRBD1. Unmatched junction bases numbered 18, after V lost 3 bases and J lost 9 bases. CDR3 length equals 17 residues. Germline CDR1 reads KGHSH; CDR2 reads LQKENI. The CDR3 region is CASSPFGEDRGTKQAFF. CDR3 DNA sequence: TGTGCCAGCTCACCTTTCGGGGAAGACAGGGGCACTAAGCAAGCTTTCTTT.

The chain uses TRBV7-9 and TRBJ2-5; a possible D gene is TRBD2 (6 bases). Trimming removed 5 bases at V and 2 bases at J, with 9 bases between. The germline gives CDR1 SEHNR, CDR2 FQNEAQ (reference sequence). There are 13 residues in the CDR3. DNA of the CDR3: TGTGCCAGCAGCCCCGGGGGTCAAGAGACCCAGTACTTC. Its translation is CASSPGGQETQYF.

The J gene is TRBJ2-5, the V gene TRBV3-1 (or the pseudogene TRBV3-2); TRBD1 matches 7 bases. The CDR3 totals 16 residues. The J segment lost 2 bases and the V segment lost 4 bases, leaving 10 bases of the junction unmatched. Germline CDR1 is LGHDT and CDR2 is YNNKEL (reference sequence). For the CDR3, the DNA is TGTGCCAGCAGCCTGATCAGGACAGGAGCTCAAGAGACCCAGTACTTC. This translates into CASSLIRTGAQETQYF.

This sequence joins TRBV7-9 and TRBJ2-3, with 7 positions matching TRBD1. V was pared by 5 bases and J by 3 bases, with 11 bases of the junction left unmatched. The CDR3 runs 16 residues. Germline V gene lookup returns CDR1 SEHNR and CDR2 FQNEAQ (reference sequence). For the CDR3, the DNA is TGTGCCAGCAGCACCACCAGGGGACAGTTGACAGATACGCAGTATTTT. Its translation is CASSTTRGQLTDTQYF.

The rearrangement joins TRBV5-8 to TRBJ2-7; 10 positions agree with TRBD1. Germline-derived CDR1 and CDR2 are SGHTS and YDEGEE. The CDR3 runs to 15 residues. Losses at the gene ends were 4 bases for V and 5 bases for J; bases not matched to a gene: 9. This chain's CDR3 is CASSTSRQGADEQYF. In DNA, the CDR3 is TGTGCCAGCAGCACGAGTCGACAGGGGGCGGACGAGCAGTACTTC.

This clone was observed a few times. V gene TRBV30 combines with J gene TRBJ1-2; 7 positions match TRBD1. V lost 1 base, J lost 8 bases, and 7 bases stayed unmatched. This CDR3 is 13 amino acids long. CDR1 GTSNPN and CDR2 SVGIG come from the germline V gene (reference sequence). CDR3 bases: TGTGCCTGGAGTGGAGGGGGCGGTCGCGGCTACACCTTC. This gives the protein CAWSGGGGRGYTF.

For the CDR3, the DNA is TGTGCCATCAGTGACACTAAAGGACAGGGTGGCCCTGAAGCTTTCTTT. Protein: CAISDTKGQGGPEAFF. The V gene is TRBV10-3, the J gene TRBJ1-1; TRBD1 agrees at 8 bases. The germline CDR1 and CDR2 sequences are ENHRY and SYGVKD. CDR3 size: 16 residues. The J segment lost 6 bases and the V segment lost 3 bases, leaving 12 bases of the junction unmatched.

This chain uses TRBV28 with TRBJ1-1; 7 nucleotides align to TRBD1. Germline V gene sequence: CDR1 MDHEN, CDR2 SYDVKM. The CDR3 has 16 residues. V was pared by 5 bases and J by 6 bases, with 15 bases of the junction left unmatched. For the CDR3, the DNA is TGTGCCAGCAGTGCAATAGGACAGGCCGCTTGGCCTGAAGCTTTCTTT. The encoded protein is CASSAIGQAAWPEAFF.

Here the CDR3 reads CASSYQLKYEQYF. The CDR3 DNA reads as TGTGCCAGCAGTTATCAGTTAAAGTACGAGCAGTACTTC. The chain recombines TRBV6-5 with TRBJ2-7; D call uncertain. The CDR3 is 13 amino acids. V lost 3 bases, J lost 4 bases, and 10 bases lay in between. Germline V gives CDR1 MNHEY, CDR2 SVGAGI.

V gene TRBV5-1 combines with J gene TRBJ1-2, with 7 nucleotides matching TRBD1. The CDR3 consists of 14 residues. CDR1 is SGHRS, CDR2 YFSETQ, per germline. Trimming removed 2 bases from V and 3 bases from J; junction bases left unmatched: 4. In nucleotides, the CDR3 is TGCGCCAGCAGCTTCGGAGACAGGGACTATGGCTACACCTTC. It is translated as CASSFGDRDYGYTF.

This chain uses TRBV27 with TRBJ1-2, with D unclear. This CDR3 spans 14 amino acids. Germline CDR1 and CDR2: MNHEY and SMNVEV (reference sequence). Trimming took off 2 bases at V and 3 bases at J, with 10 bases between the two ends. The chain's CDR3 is CASSLNGGHYGYTF. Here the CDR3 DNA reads TGTGCCAGCAGTTTAAACGGCGGCCACTATGGCTACACCTTC.

In DNA, the CDR3 is TGTGCCAGCAGGGGACGAGACAGGGTGGTAGGAAAACTGTTTTTT. Residues: CASRGRDRVVGKLFF. This chain uses TRBV2 with TRBJ1-4; TRBD1 aligns across 7 bases. V lost 6 bases to trimming and J lost 10 bases; unmatched junction nucleotides: 14. The CDR3 runs 15 residues. CDR1 and CDR2 (germline): SNHLY, FYNNEI.